Each of the 5 T cell receptor beta chains below was sequenced from the same sample in a study of T cells after yellow fever vaccination. A single record per CDR3 protein comes from TCRdb applying MiXCR to the 5' RACE reads. Here the sample spans 250,000 to 350,000 distinct CDR3 sequences, around 6.8% being singletons. The source was PBMCs, collected roughly 46 days after the first yellow fever vaccination. The receptors here all came from a man aged 18-30 years who received the YFV17D yellow fever vaccine.

This clonotype was observed many times. The chain combines TRBV14 with TRBJ2-4; no firm D call. Between the trimmed V and J ends, which lost 3 bases and 0 bases, there was a span of 12 bases. The V gene's germline CDR1 is SGHDN and CDR2 FVKESK. This CDR3 contains 16 residues. The CDR3 DNA reads TGTGCCAGCAGCCAGGACCGCCGACGAGCCAAAAACATTCAGTACTTC. Encoded protein: CASSQDRRRAKNIQYF.

This clonotype was counted at least ten times. The chain has TRBV20-1 and TRBJ2-1; 9 bases agree with TRBD2. This CDR3 has 13 residues. The germline gives CDR1 DFQATT, CDR2 SNEGSKA (reference sequence). J was trimmed by 8 bases and V by 8 bases; bases with no gene match: 10. The CDR3 nucleotides read TGCAGTAAGGCCGGGACTAGCATCGATGAGCAGTTCTTC. Translation gives CSKAGTSIDEQFF.

The chain has TRBV12-3 or TRBV12-4 and TRBJ1-3, with D possibly being TRBD1 (6 bases). The CDR3 is made up of 16 amino acids. V lost 6 bases and J lost 2, with 17 bases in between. In nucleotides, the CDR3 is TGTGCCAGCAGCCCTTTTGGGGGGGGGCCTGGAAACACCATATATTTT. It yields the protein CASSPFGGGPGNTIYF.

This clonotype was seen at least ten times. The chain joins TRBV5-1 to TRBJ1-6; no clear D gene. CDR3 size: 16 residues. Germline V lookup: CDR1 SGHRS, CDR2 YFSETQ. V shed 3 bases and J shed 8 bases, with 18 bases lying between them. CDR3 residues: CASSSDLLGRDSPLHF. CDR3 DNA sequence: TGCGCCAGCAGCTCTGACCTCTTGGGGAGGGATTCACCCCTCCACTTT.

Points on this clonotype: This may be a read error: a much more frequent sequence differs by one nucleotide. CDR3 region: CAGSLGTSGGTDTQYF. In DNA form, the CDR3 reads TGCGCCGGCAGCTTGGGGACTAGCGGGGGCACAGATACGCAGTATTTT. The rearrangement joins TRBV5-1 to TRBJ2-3, with 13 bases lining up with TRBD2. Germline V lookup: CDR1 SGHRS, CDR2 YFSETQ. The CDR3 is 16 amino acids. The whole variable domain, remainder taken from reference TRBV5-1 and TRBJ2-3, is KAGVTQTPRYLIKTRGQQVTLSCSPISGHRSVSWYQQTPGQGLQFLFEYFSETQRNKGNFPGRFSGRQFSNSRSEMNVSTLELGDSALYLCAGSLGTSGGTDTQYFGPGTRLTVL.